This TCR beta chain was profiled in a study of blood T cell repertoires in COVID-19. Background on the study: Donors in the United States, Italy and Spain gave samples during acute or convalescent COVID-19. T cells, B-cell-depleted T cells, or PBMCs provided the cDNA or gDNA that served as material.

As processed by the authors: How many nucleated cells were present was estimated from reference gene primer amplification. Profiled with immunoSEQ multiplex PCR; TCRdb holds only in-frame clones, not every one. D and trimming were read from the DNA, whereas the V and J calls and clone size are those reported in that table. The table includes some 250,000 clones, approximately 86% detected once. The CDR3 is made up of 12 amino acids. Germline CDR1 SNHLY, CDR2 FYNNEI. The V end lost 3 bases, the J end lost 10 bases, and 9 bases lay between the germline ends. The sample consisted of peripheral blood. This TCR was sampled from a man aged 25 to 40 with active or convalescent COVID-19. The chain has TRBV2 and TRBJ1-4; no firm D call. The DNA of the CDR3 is TGTGCCAGCAGTGATAACCCGGGAAAACTGTTTTTT. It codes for CASSDNPGKLFF.